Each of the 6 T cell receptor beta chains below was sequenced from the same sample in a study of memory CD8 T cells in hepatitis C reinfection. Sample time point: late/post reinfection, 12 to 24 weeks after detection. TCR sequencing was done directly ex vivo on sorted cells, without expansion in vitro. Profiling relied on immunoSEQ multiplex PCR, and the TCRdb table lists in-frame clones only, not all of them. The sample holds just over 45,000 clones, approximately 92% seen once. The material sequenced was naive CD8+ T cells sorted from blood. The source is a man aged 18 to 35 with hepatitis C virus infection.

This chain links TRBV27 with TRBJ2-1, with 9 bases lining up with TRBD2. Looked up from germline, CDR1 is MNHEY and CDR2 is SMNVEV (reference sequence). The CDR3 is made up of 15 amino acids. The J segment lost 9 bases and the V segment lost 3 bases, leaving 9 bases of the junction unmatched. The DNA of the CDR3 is TGTGCCAGCAGTTTGATGGCGGGAGGGCCGGTTGAGCAGTTCTTC. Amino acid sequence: CASSLMAGGPVEQFF.

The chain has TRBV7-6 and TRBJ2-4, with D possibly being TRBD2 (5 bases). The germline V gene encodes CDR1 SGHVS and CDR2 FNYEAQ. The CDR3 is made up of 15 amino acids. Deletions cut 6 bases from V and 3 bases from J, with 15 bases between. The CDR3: CASSYEAGNKNIQYF. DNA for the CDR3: TGTGCCAGCAGTTATGAGGCCGGGAACAAAAACATTCAGTACTTC.

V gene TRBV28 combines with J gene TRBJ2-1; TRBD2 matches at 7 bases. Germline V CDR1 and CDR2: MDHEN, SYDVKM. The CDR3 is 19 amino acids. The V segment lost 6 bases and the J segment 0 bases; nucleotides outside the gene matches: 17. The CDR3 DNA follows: TGTGCCAGCAGCCTTCACCCTCCAGGTGCGGGGGACTCCTACAATGAGCAGTTCTTC. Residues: CASSLHPPGAGDSYNEQFF. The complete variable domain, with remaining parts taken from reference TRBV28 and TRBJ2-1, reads DVKVTQSSRYLVKRTGEKVFLECVQDMDHENMFWYRQDPGLGLRLIYFSYDVKMKEKGDIPEGYSVSREKKERFSLILESASTNQTSMYLCASSLHPPGAGDSYNEQFFGPGTRLTVL.

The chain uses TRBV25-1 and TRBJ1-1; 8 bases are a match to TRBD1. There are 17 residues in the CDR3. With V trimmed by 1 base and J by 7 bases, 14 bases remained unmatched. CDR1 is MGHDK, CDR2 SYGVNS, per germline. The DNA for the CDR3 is TGTGCCAGCAGTGAATCGGGGCGGTTGGACAGGGAAGATGAAGCTTTCTTT. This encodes CASSESGRLDREDEAFF.

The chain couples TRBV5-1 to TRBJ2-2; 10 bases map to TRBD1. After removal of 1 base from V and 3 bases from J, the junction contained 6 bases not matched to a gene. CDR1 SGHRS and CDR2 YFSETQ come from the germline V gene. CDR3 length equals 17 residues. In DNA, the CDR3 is TGCGCCAGCAGCTTGTTGGCGGGACAGGGGCACACCGGGGAGCTGTTTTTT. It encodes CASSLLAGQGHTGELFF.

The CDR3 nucleotides are TGTGCCATCAGTGAGGGACTAGCGGGCCTCAAAAACATTCAGTACTTC. It specifies CAISEGLAGLKNIQYF. The chain recombines TRBV10-3 with TRBJ2-4; 11 positions match TRBD2. Germline values: CDR1 ENHRY, CDR2 SYGVKD. This CDR3 contains 16 residues. The junction had 3 bases not matched to a gene; V was cut back by 2 bases and J by 3 bases.